Shown below are 10 T cell receptor beta chains from a single sample sequenced in a study of Ad26.COV2.S vaccination and SARS-CoV-2 variants. Sequencing used immunoSEQ multiplex PCR; TCRdb keeps in-frame clones, though not all of them. The profile shows roughly 450,000 clones, more than 80% of them singletons. Treatment: some 19 received Ad26.COV2.S at low or high dose, single or two shots; roughly 5 received placebo; per-sample allocation not given. Samples were taken on day 63 after the first vaccine or placebo injection. The sequences come from peripheral blood, collected in a trial of Ad26.COV2.S vaccine versus placebo. These receptors all stem from a person between 18 and 59 years old who received the Ad26.COV2.S COVID-19 vaccine or a placebo.

The gene calls are TRBV4-2 and TRBJ2-7; D is possibly TRBD2 (5 bases). Deletions cut 3 bases from V and 1 base from J, with 10 bases between. The CDR3 covers 14 residues. The germline V gene encodes CDR1 LGHNA and CDR2 YNFKEQ. The chain's CDR3 is CASSHTRISYEQYF. The CDR3 region has the DNA TGTGCCAGCAGCCATACTAGAATATCCTACGAGCAGTACTTC.

The rearrangement joins TRBV30 to TRBJ1-1; perhaps TRBD1 as D (6 bases). CDR1 is GTSNPN and CDR2 is SVGIG in the germline V gene (reference sequence). The V end was cut by 0 bases, the J end by 4 bases, with 12 bases between. The CDR3 runs 14 residues. CDR3 DNA: TGTGCCTGGAGTGTCGGGGGCAAGGGCACTGAAGCTTTCTTT. Protein: CAWSVGGKGTEAFF. Full variable domain (remainder filled in from reference TRBV30 and TRBJ1-1): SQTIHQWPATLVQPVGSPLSLECTVEGTSNPNLYWYRQAAGRGLQLLFYSVGIGQISSEVPQNLSASRPQDRQFILSSKKLLLSDSGFYLCAWSVGGKGTEAFFGQGTRLTVV.

The V and J genes are TRBV19 and TRBJ1-5; 7 nucleotides match TRBD1. With 4 bases clipped from V and 0 bases from J, the junction kept 9 bases outside the gene matches. The V gene's germline CDR1 is LNHDA and CDR2 SQIVND (reference sequence). This CDR3 is built from 17 residues. The CDR3 loop reads CASSTLGTELSNQPQHF. DNA of the CDR3: TGTGCCAGTAGTACCTTAGGGACAGAACTTAGCAATCAGCCCCAGCATTTT. The variable domain in full, completed from reference TRBV19 and TRBJ1-5, reads DGGITQSPKYLFRKEGQNVTLSCEQNLNHDAMYWYRQDPGQGLRLIYYSQIVNDFQKGDIAEGYSVSREKKESFPLTVTSAQKNPTAFYLCASSTLGTELSNQPQHFGDGTRLSIL.

The V call is TRBV3-1 (or the pseudogene TRBV3-2), the J call TRBJ2-3; no definite D call. Trimming left V 0 bases short and J 2 bases short, with 3 bases between. This CDR3 has 13 amino acids. CDR1 is LGHDT and CDR2 is YNNKEL in the germline V gene (reference sequence). This CDR3 reads CASSQENTDTQYF. DNA for the CDR3: TGTGCCAGCAGCCAAGAGAACACAGATACGCAGTATTTT.

V is TRBV4-1 and J is TRBJ2-7; D possibly uses TRBD1 or TRBD2 (5 bases each). This CDR3 has 14 residues. Germline CDR1 MGHRA, CDR2 YSYEKL. Deletions cut 4 bases from V and 0 bases from J, with 10 bases between. CDR3 amino acids: CASSPWDLSYEQYF. CDR3 bases: TGCGCCAGCAGCCCCTGGGACCTCTCCTACGAGCAGTACTTC.

This chain joins TRBV19 and TRBJ1-2, with 8 bases lining up with TRBD1. The CDR3 covers 13 residues. Per germline, CDR1 LNHDA and CDR2 SQIVND (reference sequence). V lost 2 bases and J lost 8; bases outside the gene matches: 4. The CDR3 region is CASSIQGARGYTF. CDR3 nucleotides: TGTGCCAGTAGTATACAGGGGGCGAGAGGCTACACCTTC. Looking up the rest from reference TRBV19 and TRBJ1-2 gives the full variable domain: DGGITQSPKYLFRKEGQNVTLSCEQNLNHDAMYWYRQDPGQGLRLIYYSQIVNDFQKGDIAEGYSVSREKKESFPLTVTSAQKNPTAFYLCASSIQGARGYTFGSGTRLTVV.

The chain employs TRBV6-2 or TRBV6-3 and TRBJ2-3; unclear D gene. This CDR3 region has 11 residues. Trimming removed 6 bases from V and 5 bases from J, with 6 bases in between. The germline V gene encodes CDR1 MNHEY and CDR2 SVGEGT. The CDR3 sequence is CASSLLDTQYF. The CDR3 bases are TGTGCCAGCAGCCTGTTAGATACGCAGTATTTT.

The chain has TRBV29-1 and TRBJ2-1, with 9 bases fitting TRBD1. The CDR3 runs to 15 residues. Germline V gene lookup returns CDR1 SQVTM and CDR2 ANQGSEA. Germline trimming cut 1 base from V and 7 bases from J; bases unmatched to any gene: 8. The DNA for the CDR3 is TGCAGCGTTGAAGGGGGACAGGGTCAAGGTAATGAGCAGTTCTTC. Translation: CSVEGGQGQGNEQFF.

The V gene is TRBV18, the J gene TRBJ2-1; TRBD2 agrees at 7 bases. The CDR3 is made up of 15 amino acids. Germline-derived CDR1 and CDR2 are KGHSH and LQKENI. The trim removed 0 bases at V and 6 bases at J, leaving 5 bases unmatched. Here the CDR3 DNA reads TGTGCCAGCTCACCACCGGCGGGGAGGGGCAATGAGCAGTTCTTC. The encoded protein is CASSPPAGRGNEQFF.

This clone appeared a single time. The chain joins TRBV29-1 to TRBJ2-5, with 8 positions matching TRBD1. Trimming cost V 1 base and J 4 bases; bases outside gene matches: 5. The CDR3 extends over 14 amino acids. CDR1 and CDR2 from the germline V gene are SQVTM and ANQGSEA. CDR3: CSVEVRGRRETQYF. CDR3 DNA: TGCAGCGTTGAAGTCAGGGGGCGTCGAGAGACCCAGTACTTC.